These 24 T cell receptor beta chains were all obtained from the same sample, sequenced in a study of graft-versus-host responses after intestinal transplantation (dated by TCRdb to 2020 to 2023). Receptors were amplified or captured by the immunoSEQ multiplex PCR assay. TCRdb took over this immuneACCESS table, retaining in-frame rearrangements with V and J assigned. Such tables are incomplete; in checked studies, under half of the missing clones stem from an unresolved V gene, and the remainder is unexplained. In all, the sample holds more than 20,000 clones, and 75% to 90% of those were seen once. The ten biggest clones cover 0.96% of the sample. The sequenced sample was PBMCs, obtained roughly 450 days after intestinal transplant. The receptors derive from a human patient who received an intestinal transplant, so some T cells may come from the graft donor.

The chain is built from TRBV9 and TRBJ2-1, with D maybe TRBD2 (5 bases). This CDR3 contains 14 residues. Germline CDR1 is SGDLS and CDR2 is YYNGEE. V lost 0 bases to trimming and J lost 4 bases, with 8 bases between them. The CDR3 DNA follows: TGTGCCAGCAGCGTAGAAGGACTTTACAATGAGCAGTTCTTC. Its translation is CASSVEGLYNEQFF.

V is TRBV11-2 and J is TRBJ2-1; TRBD1 might be the D (5 bases). The V end was cut by 7 bases, the J end by 2 bases, with 15 bases between. The CDR3 extends over 15 amino acids. Germline CDR1 and CDR2: SGHAT and FQNNGV. The CDR3 protein is CASNKQGGAYNEQFF. CDR3 DNA sequence: TGTGCCAGCAACAAGCAGGGTGGGGCCTACAATGAGCAGTTCTTC.

This chain joins TRBV14 and TRBJ2-5; D is uncertain. Germline V gives CDR1 SGHDN, CDR2 FVKESK. V gave up 3 bases and J gave up 6 bases, with 20 bases separating them. The CDR3 consists of 16 residues. The CDR3 loop reads CASSQIAVRGGKTQYF. For the CDR3, the DNA is TGTGCCAGCAGCCAGATCGCCGTAAGAGGTGGGAAGACCCAGTACTTC.

V gene TRBV11-2 combines with J gene TRBJ2-7, with no clear D. The CDR3 covers 11 residues. The germline V gene encodes CDR1 SGHAT and CDR2 FQNNGV. V lost 1 base to trimming and J lost 5 bases, with 3 bases between them. CDR3: CASSLAHEQYF. The CDR3 DNA reads as TGTGCCAGCAGCTTAGCCCACGAGCAGTACTTC. Drawing the rest from reference TRBV11-2 and TRBJ2-7, the complete variable domain is EAGVAQSPRYKIIEKRQSVAFWCNPISGHATLYWYQQILGQGPKLLIQFQNNGVVDDSQLPKDRFSAERLKGVDSTLKIQPAKLEDSAVYLCASSLAHEQYFGPGTRLTVT.

The rearrangement uses TRBV5-1 and TRBJ2-7, with TRBD1 matching over 9 bases. This CDR3 spans 14 amino acids. CDR1 and CDR2 (germline): SGHRS, YFSETQ. The J segment lost 6 bases and the V segment lost 7 bases, leaving 11 bases of the junction unmatched. The CDR3 DNA reads as TGCGCCAGCCGTCATTGGGACAGGGAGGGCGAGCAGTACTTC. Protein sequence: CASRHWDREGEQYF.

V and J are TRBV7-3 and TRBJ2-7; TRBD1 might be the D (7 bases). The germline V gene encodes CDR1 SGHTA and CDR2 FQGTGA. Trimming pared 2 bases from V and 5 bases from J, leaving 25 bases between. CDR3 length: 18 residues. DNA of the CDR3: TGTGCCAGCAGCTTAGAGGCCAGGATCAGACAGGGCGGGAACGAGCAGTACTTC. This sequence encodes CASSLEARIRQGGNEQYF.

This clone appeared once. The chain has TRBV7-9 and TRBJ1-1; no clear D. Germline V gene sequence: CDR1 SEHNR, CDR2 FQNEAQ (reference sequence). This CDR3 comprises 11 residues. With 4 bases removed from V and 4 bases from J, the gap between germline ends came to 4 bases. CDR3 residues: CASSWSTEAFF. As DNA, the CDR3 is TGTGCCAGCAGCTGGTCCACTGAAGCTTTCTTT.

J is TRBJ1-1 and V is TRBV5-1, with D possibly TRBD1 on 6 matching bases. The CDR3 consists of 15 residues. The V gene's germline CDR1 is SGHRS and CDR2 YFSETQ. V was trimmed by 2 bases and J by 1 base, leaving 12 bases between them. This CDR3 is CASSLTGTGNTEAFF. The CDR3, as DNA: TGCGCCAGCAGCTTAACAGGGACTGGGAACACTGAAGCTTTCTTT.

The CDR3 loop is CASSLGFLLAGGETQYF. CDR3 DNA: TGTGCCAGCAGCTTAGGATTTCTTCTGGCGGGAGGGGAGACCCAGTACTTC. The chain uses TRBV7-6 and TRBJ2-5; TRBD2 matches 9 bases. This CDR3 has 17 amino acids. Germline-derived CDR1 and CDR2 are SGHVS and FNYEAQ. The V segment lost 1 base and the J segment 5 bases; nucleotides outside the gene matches: 11.

The V call is TRBV11-1, the J call TRBJ2-1; D unresolved. Trimming stripped 5 bases from V and 7 bases from J, with 12 bases between. Germline V CDR1 and CDR2: SGHAT, FQDESV (reference sequence). The CDR3 has 13 amino acids. CDR3 in amino acids: CASSPGRYNEQFF. The CDR3 DNA follows: TGTGCCAGCAGCCCAGGACGGTATAATGAGCAGTTCTTC.

The rearrangement uses TRBV4-1 and TRBJ2-4; D possibly corresponds to TRBD1 (6 bases). Germline assignment: CDR1 MGHRA and CDR2 YSYEKL. V was pared by 4 bases and J by 4 bases, with 17 bases between. CDR3 length: 16 amino acids. The DNA for the CDR3 is TGCGCCAGCAGCCGAACGGGACAACACGGAAAAAACATTCAGTACTTC. Its protein product is CASSRTGQHGKNIQYF.

The table lists this clone with a few counts. J is TRBJ2-2 and V is TRBV10-3, with D perhaps matching TRBD2 (6 bases). Germline values: CDR1 ENHRY, CDR2 SYGVKD. The CDR3 has 15 residues. The germline V and J ends were trimmed by 6 bases and 3 bases, with 14 bases remaining between them. Here the CDR3 DNA reads TGTGCCATCAGGCCAGACGCGGGGTACACCGGGGAGCTGTTTTTT. Its protein is CAIRPDAGYTGELFF.

This clone is a singleton in its sample. Here the CDR3 reads CAWSGRWGLAGSEQYF. The CDR3 DNA sequence: TGTGCCTGGAGTGGGAGGTGGGGACTAGCGGGGTCCGAGCAGTACTTC. V gene TRBV30 combines with J gene TRBJ2-7; 13 nucleotides align to TRBD2. V lost 1 base to trimming and J lost 6 bases; unmatched junction nucleotides: 9. This CDR3 contains 16 residues. The germline V gene has CDR1 GTSNPN and CDR2 SVGIG (reference sequence).

This clone was recorded once. CDR3 in amino acids: CASSEQGRGNTIYF. The CDR3 DNA reads as TGTGCCAGCAGCGAACAGGGACGAGGAAACACCATATATTTT. The V call is TRBV9, the J call TRBJ1-3; D is possibly TRBD1 (6 bases). Germline V gene data show CDR1 as SGDLS and CDR2 as YYNGEE. Trimming removed 3 bases at V and 4 bases at J, with 11 bases between. There are 14 residues in the CDR3.

The chain employs TRBV10-3 and TRBJ2-5; TRBD2 matches 10 bases. V was pared by 6 bases and J by 5 bases, with 0 bases of the junction left unmatched. The CDR3 runs 12 residues. The germline V gene has CDR1 ENHRY and CDR2 SYGVKD. Written as DNA, the CDR3 is TGTGCCATCAGGGGACTAGCGGAGACCCAGTACTTC. It encodes CAIRGLAETQYF.

This clone was seen a few times. The chain has TRBV6-1 and TRBJ2-5, with TRBD2 matching 7 bases. The CDR3 spans 15 residues. The V gene's germline CDR1 is MNHNS and CDR2 SASEGT. The V gene end was trimmed by 4 bases and the J gene end by 1 base; junction bases not matched to a gene: 6. CDR3 protein: CASSAAASGQETQYF. CDR3 nucleotide sequence: TGTGCCAGCAGTGCGGCGGCTAGCGGCCAAGAGACCCAGTACTTC.

The chain combines TRBV7-9 with TRBJ1-3, with D perhaps TRBD1 (5 bases). The CDR3 runs 16 residues. Trimming removed 2 bases from V and 4 bases from J, with 15 bases in between. The V gene's germline CDR1 is SEHNR and CDR2 FQNEAQ (reference sequence). CDR3: CASSLKPTGLGNTIYF. The CDR3, as DNA: TGTGCCAGCAGCTTAAAGCCCACGGGGCTCGGAAACACCATATATTTT.

The count of this clone is one. The rearrangement uses TRBV9 and TRBJ2-1, with 10 nucleotides matching TRBD2. CDR3 length equals 14 residues. V trimming: 5 bases; J trimming: 8 bases; junction bases outside the gene matches: 7. Germline CDR1 SGDLS, CDR2 YYNGEE. CDR3 in DNA: TGTGCCAGCAGTGGGACTAGCGCTCTTCATGAGCAGTTCTTC. Translated: CASSGTSALHEQFF.

The chain combines TRBV9 with TRBJ2-2, with D possibly matching TRBD2 (7 bases). The CDR3 is 16 residues long. Trimming shortened V by 1 base and J by 5 bases, and 15 bases separated the two germline ends. Germline-derived CDR1 and CDR2 are SGDLS and YYNGEE. Written as DNA, the CDR3 is TGTGCCAGCAGCGTACTAGGGGGGGCGCAGACCGGGGAGCTGTTTTTT. Translation: CASSVLGGAQTGELFF.

V gene TRBV10-3 combines with J gene TRBJ2-2; maybe TRBD1 (5 bases). In germline, CDR1 is ENHRY, CDR2 SYGVKD. Trimming took 3 bases from V and 7 from J, leaving 12 bases between them. The CDR3 consists of 14 residues. The CDR3 spells CAISDSTTGGELFF. The CDR3 region has the DNA TGTGCCATCAGTGACAGTACTACAGGCGGGGAGCTGTTTTTT.

The V and J genes are TRBV15 and TRBJ1-2; D possibly corresponds to TRBD1 (6 bases). The germline CDR1 and CDR2 sequences are LNHNV and YYDKDF (reference sequence). This CDR3 contains 14 residues. The ends were cut back, 6 bases at V and 4 bases at J, with 15 bases in the middle. The CDR3 loop is CATRERTEAYGYTF. The DNA of the CDR3 is TGTGCCACCAGGGAAAGGACAGAAGCCTATGGCTACACCTTC.

The CDR3 DNA reads TGCAGCGTTTCCGGGGGGGACAGTTCCTACGAGCAGTACTTC. It translates to CSVSGGDSSYEQYF. The chain carries TRBV29-1 and TRBJ2-5, with D possibly matching TRBD2 (8 bases). The J call is in doubt because the DNA end fits TRBJ2-7 better. Germline loops: CDR1 SQVTM, CDR2 ANQGSEA. CDR3 size: 14 residues.

The V call is TRBV28, the J call TRBJ2-7; D remains unclear. Trimming stripped 3 bases from V and 0 bases from J, with 6 bases between. The CDR3 has 13 residues. Germline V gene lookup returns CDR1 MDHEN and CDR2 SYDVKM. Here the CDR3 DNA reads TGTGCCAGCAGTTTCTCTAACTCCTACGAGCAGTACTTC. It specifies CASSFSNSYEQYF. The whole variable domain, filled in from reference TRBV28 and TRBJ2-7, reads DVKVTQSSRYLVKRTGEKVFLECVQDMDHENMFWYRQDPGLGLRLIYFSYDVKMKEKGDIPEGYSVSREKKERFSLILESASTNQTSMYLCASSFSNSYEQYFGPGTRLTVT.

The CDR3 here is CASSGIDNAGYTF. Written as DNA, the CDR3 is TGTGCCAGCAGTGGAATCGACAACGCTGGCTACACCTTC. V gene TRBV6-9 combines with J gene TRBJ1-2; D gene unclear. CDR1 and CDR2 (germline): MNHGY, SVAAGI. The CDR3 consists of 13 residues. Trimming took 5 bases from V and 7 from J, leaving 14 bases between them.